This T cell receptor (beta chain) was recovered during a study of OX40 agonist ivuxolimab in advanced cancers. Whole-study context: Participants could have had prior anti-PD-1, anti-PD-L1 or anti-CTLA-4 therapy, and less than 45% had some. Three individuals attained partial responses, comprising one hepatocellular carcinoma case and two cutaneous melanoma cases.

The CDR3 has 16 amino acids. Germline-derived CDR1 and CDR2 are SGDLS and YYNGEE. The V and J ends lost 2 bases and 1 base respectively, with 15 bases between them. Here immunoSEQ multiplex PCR was the method, and the copy in TCRdb shows in-frame clones only, minus some. The table includes about 62,000 clones, about four fifths detected once. The clonotype comes from an adult with an advanced solid tumor such as melanoma, head and neck, liver or kidney cancer. The specimen comprised CD4+ or CD8+ T cells sorted from blood, sampled in a trial of the OX40 agonist ivuxolimab. The chain carries TRBV9 and TRBJ2-5; D call uncertain. CDR3 DNA: TGTGCCAGCAGCGTCGCGGCCGGAACAGTCCAAGAGACCCAGTACTTC. It is translated as CASSVAAGTVQETQYF. Based on the CDR3 plus reference TRBV9 and TRBJ2-5, the full variable domain is DSGVTQTPKHLITATGQRVTLRCSPRSGDLSVYWYQQSLDQGLQFLIQYYNGEERAKGNILERFSAQQFPDLHSELNLSSLELGDSALYFCASSVAAGTVQETQYFGPGTRLLVL.